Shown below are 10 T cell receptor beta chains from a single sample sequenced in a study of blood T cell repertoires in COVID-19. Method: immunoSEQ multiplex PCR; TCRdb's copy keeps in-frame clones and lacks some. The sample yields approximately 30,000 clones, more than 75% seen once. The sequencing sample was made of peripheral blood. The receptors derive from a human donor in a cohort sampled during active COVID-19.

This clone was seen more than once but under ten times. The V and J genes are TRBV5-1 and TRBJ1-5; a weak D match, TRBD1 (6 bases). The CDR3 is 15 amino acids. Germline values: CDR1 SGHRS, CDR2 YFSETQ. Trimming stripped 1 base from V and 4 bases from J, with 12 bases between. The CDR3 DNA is TGCGCCAGCAGCTTGAGCGGACAGCCAAATCAGCCCCAGCATTTT. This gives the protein CASSLSGQPNQPQHF. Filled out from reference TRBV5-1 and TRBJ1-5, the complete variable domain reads KAGVTQTPRYLIKTRGQQVTLSCSPISGHRSVSWYQQTPGQGLQFLFEYFSETQRNKGNFPGRFSGRQFSNSRSEMNVSTLELGDSALYLCASSLSGQPNQPQHFGDGTRLSIL.

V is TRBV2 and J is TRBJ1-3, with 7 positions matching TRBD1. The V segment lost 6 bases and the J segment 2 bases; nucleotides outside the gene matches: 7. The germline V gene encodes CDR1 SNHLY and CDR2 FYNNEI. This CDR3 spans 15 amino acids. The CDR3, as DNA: TGTGCCAGCAGGCTCGGGCAGGGGGCTGGAAACACCATATATTTT. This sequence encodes CASRLGQGAGNTIYF.

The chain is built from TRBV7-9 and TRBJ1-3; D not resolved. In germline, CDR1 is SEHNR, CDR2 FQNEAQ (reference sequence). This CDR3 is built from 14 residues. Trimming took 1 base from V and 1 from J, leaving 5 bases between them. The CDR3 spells CASSLGISGNTIYF. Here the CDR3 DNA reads TGTGCCAGCAGCTTAGGTATTTCTGGAAACACCATATATTTT.

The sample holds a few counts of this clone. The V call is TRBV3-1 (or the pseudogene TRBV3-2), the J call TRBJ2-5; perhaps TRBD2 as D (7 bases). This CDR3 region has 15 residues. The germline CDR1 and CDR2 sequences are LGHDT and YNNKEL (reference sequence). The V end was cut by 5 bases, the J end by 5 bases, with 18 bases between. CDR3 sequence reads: CASSTDGGPRETQYF. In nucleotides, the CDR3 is TGTGCCAGCAGCACCGACGGGGGGCCGCGGGAGACCCAGTACTTC.

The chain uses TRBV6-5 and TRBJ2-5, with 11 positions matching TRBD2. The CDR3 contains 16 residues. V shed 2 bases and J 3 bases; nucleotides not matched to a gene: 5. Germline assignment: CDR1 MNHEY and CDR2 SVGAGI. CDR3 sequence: CASSYVGSGGEETQYF. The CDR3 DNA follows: TGTGCCAGCAGTTACGTCGGTAGCGGGGGGGAAGAGACCCAGTACTTC.

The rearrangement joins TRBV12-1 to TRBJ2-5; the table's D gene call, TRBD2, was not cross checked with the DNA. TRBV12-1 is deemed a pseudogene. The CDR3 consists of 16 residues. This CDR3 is CASSFISRVPQETQYF. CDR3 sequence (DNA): TGTGCCAGCAGCTTTATCAGTCGGGTCCCCCAAGAGACCCAGTACTTC.

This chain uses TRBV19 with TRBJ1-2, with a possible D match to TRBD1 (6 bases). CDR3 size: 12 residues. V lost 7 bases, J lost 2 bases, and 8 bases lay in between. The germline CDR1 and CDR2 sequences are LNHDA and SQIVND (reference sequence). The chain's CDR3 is CASKQGNYGYTF. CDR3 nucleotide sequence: TGTGCCAGTAAACAGGGAAACTATGGCTACACCTTC.

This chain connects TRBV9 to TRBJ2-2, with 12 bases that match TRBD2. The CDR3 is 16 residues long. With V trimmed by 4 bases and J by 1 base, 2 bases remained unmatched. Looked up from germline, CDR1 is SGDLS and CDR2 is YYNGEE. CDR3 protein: CASSLGLAGNTGELFF. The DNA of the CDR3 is TGTGCCAGCAGCCTGGGACTAGCGGGGAACACCGGGGAGCTGTTTTTT.

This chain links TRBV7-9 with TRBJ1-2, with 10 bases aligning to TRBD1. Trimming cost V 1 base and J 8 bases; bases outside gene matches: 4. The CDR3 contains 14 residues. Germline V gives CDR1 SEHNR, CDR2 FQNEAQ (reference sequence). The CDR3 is CASSLGQGARGYTF. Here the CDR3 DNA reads TGTGCCAGCAGCTTAGGACAGGGGGCGCGAGGCTACACCTTC.

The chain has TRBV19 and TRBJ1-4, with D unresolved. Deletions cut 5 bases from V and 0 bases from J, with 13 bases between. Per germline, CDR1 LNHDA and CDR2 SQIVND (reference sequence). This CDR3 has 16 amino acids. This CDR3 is CASSPWTGTTNEKLFF. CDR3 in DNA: TGTGCCAGTAGTCCGTGGACGGGAACAACTAATGAAAAACTGTTTTTT.